The clone carrying this T cell receptor (beta chain) has a handful of counts. The antigen remains undetermined. Germline CDR1 reads SGHRS; CDR2 reads YFSETQ. The CDR3 has 16 residues. The source of the sample is a study of blood T cells in healthy people across ages. General observations from the study: Estimated diversity, derived from one million T cells, was regarded as an underestimate. More naive CD4+ cells and higher diversity marked long-lived donors relative to aged donors.

There were healthy Caucasian individuals from Russia, aged roughly 6 to 90, serving as donors. Primers used in a second PCR of about 7 to 12 cycles were a sample-barcoded 5' primer and a J-beta primer mix. Researchers report that a template-switch adaptor with 12 random nucleotides tagged each cDNA molecule. In TCRdb, the 5' RACE reads were re-called with MiXCR into one record per CDR3 protein. The sample records some 900,000 distinct CDR3 sequences, roughly 43% being singletons. The chain joins TRBV5-1 to TRBJ2-4, with 11 bases lining up with TRBD2. The J call may be in error: the DNA end matches TRBJ2-7 better. This receptor was taken from a man in his thirties or forties in good health. Sequencing was done on a sample of blood. The CDR3, as DNA: TGCGCCAGCAGCATGGACGGGACTAGCGGCTTCTACGAGCAGTACTTC. Its protein product is CASSMDGTSGFYEQYF.